The 32 T cell receptor beta chains below all came from one sample that was sequenced in a study of cytomegalovirus exposure and HLA in healthy donors. The PCR had 60 Vbeta and 13 Jbeta primers. TCRdb's table, derived via immunoSEQ multiplex PCR, lists solely in-frame clones and lacks some. The sample carries 150,000 to 200,000 clones, roughly 84% recorded once. The sequencing sample was made of PBMCs. These receptors all stem from a boy between 2 and 10 years old in good health and CMV-seronegative.

This chain joins TRBV5-5 and TRBJ2-1; D possibly corresponds to TRBD2 (6 bases). Germline V gene data show CDR1 as SGHKS and CDR2 as YYEKEE (reference sequence). Trimming stripped 4 bases from V and 2 bases from J, with 13 bases between. The CDR3 has 15 residues. DNA of the CDR3: TGTGCCAGCAGCCCCTTTAGCGGACCCTACAATGAGCAGTTCTTC. As protein: CASSPFSGPYNEQFF.

CDR3 DNA: TGTGCCACCAGCAAAAGCGGGACCGGGGAGCTGTTTTTT. It yields the protein CATSKSGTGELFF. The V gene is TRBV15, the J gene TRBJ2-2; D is possibly TRBD2 (6 bases). Germline V gene data show CDR1 as LNHNV and CDR2 as YYDKDF (reference sequence). This CDR3 is 13 amino acids long. V lost 4 bases and J lost 5, with 8 bases in between.

This chain links TRBV11-2 with TRBJ2-7; TRBD1 aligns across 8 bases. The ends lost 4 bases at V and 4 bases at J; junction bases unmatched: 3. Germline assignment: CDR1 SGHAT and CDR2 FQNNGV. CDR3 length: 13 amino acids. The CDR3 loop reads CASSSTGVYEQYF. The CDR3 DNA reads TGTGCCAGCAGCTCGACAGGGGTGTACGAGCAGTACTTC.

This clone was found a few times. This chain connects TRBV5-6 to TRBJ2-1; D remains ambiguous. Trimming took off 5 bases at V and 0 bases at J, with 12 bases between the two ends. This CDR3 has 15 amino acids. The germline CDR1 and CDR2 sequences are SGHDT and YYEEEE. CDR3 sequence reads: CASRRTRNSYNEQFF. The CDR3 nucleotides read TGTGCCAGCAGACGAACACGTAACTCCTACAATGAGCAGTTCTTC.

The rearrangement uses TRBV2 and TRBJ1-2; D gene unclear. Germline V lookup: CDR1 SNHLY, CDR2 FYNNEI. V lost 4 bases, J lost 2 bases, and 8 bases lay in between. CDR3 length equals 13 residues. The CDR3 is CASSVLDNYGYTF. Here the CDR3 DNA reads TGTGCCAGCAGTGTCCTAGACAACTATGGCTACACCTTC.

V gene TRBV11-2 combines with J gene TRBJ2-5, with 8 bases aligning to TRBD1. The germline CDR1 and CDR2 sequences are SGHAT and FQNNGV. V was pared by 6 bases and J by 3 bases, with 3 bases of the junction left unmatched. This CDR3 contains 13 residues. DNA of the CDR3: TGTGCCAGCAGTCTGGACAGGGAAGAGACCCAGTACTTC. Translated: CASSLDREETQYF.

This clone occurred a few times. The J gene is TRBJ1-1, the V gene TRBV30, with D possibly TRBD1 on 6 matching bases. The germline V gene has CDR1 GTSNPN and CDR2 SVGIG (reference sequence). Deletions cut 0 bases from V and 1 base from J, with 15 bases between. This CDR3 has 16 amino acids. CDR3: CAWSVPRGRENTEAFF. The CDR3 coding sequence is TGTGCCTGGAGTGTACCCAGGGGACGTGAGAACACTGAAGCTTTCTTT.

The rearrangement joins TRBV4-2 to TRBJ2-3; 7 nucleotides line up with TRBD2. The CDR3 sequence is 15 residues long. The germline V gene has CDR1 LGHNA and CDR2 YNFKEQ. With V trimmed by 5 bases and J by 1 base, 6 bases remained unmatched. CDR3 sequence reads: CASSGRGGGTDTQYF. CDR3 in DNA: TGTGCCAGCAGCGGAAGGGGAGGGGGCACAGATACGCAGTATTTT.

This chain uses TRBV7-2 with TRBJ1-1, with D maybe TRBD1 (6 bases). Trimming took 5 bases from V and 4 from J, leaving 14 bases between them. The CDR3 length is 14 residues. Looked up from germline, CDR1 is SGHTA and CDR2 is FQGNSA. The CDR3 DNA follows: TGTGCCAGCAGCGTATCGAGGGGGGGCACTGAAGCTTTCTTT. This sequence encodes CASSVSRGGTEAFF.

The rearrangement uses TRBV6-4 and TRBJ2-3; the match to TRBD1 covers 9 bases. J gave up 1 base and V 10 bases, and 9 bases lay outside the gene matches. Germline assignment: CDR1 MRHNA and CDR2 SNTAGT. The CDR3 runs to 15 residues. The CDR3 DNA is TGTGCCATGCCCGGGACAGGGCCCTGCACAGATACGCAGTATTTT. Amino acid sequence: CAMPGTGPCTDTQYF.

The chain carries TRBV6-5 and TRBJ2-3; D gene ambiguous. From germline, CDR1 is MNHEY and CDR2 SVGAGI. The CDR3 runs to 15 residues. V was cut by 0 bases and J by 2 bases, with 9 bases left in between. In DNA form, the CDR3 reads TGTGCCAGCAGTTACTCGAGGAGTAACACAGATACGCAGTATTTT. Protein: CASSYSRSNTDTQYF.

The rearrangement joins TRBV21-1 to TRBJ2-7; TRBD1 is the table's D call, not checked against the DNA. TRBV21-1 is flagged as a pseudogene. CDR3 length: 14 amino acids. CDR3: CASSKGGRGDEQYV. The DNA for the CDR3 is TGTGCCAGCAGCAAAGGTGGCAGGGGGGACGAGCAGTACGTC.

This clone was observed once. V is TRBV28 and J is TRBJ2-5; D remains unclear. Trimming cost V 5 bases and J 2 bases, with 12 bases left between them. Germline CDR1 reads MDHEN; CDR2 reads SYDVKM. The CDR3 spans 14 residues. The CDR3 DNA follows: TGTGCCAGCAGTCCAAACTTAGAACAAGAGACCCAGTACTTC. Translating gives CASSPNLEQETQYF.

This rearrangement joins TRBV6-5 to TRBJ2-3; 9 nucleotides agree with TRBD1. Losses at the gene ends were 2 bases for V and 1 base for J; bases not matched to a gene: 4. The length of the CDR3 is 16 residues. Germline-derived CDR1 and CDR2 are MNHEY and SVGAGI. The CDR3 coding sequence is TGTGCCAGCAGTTACCGGACAGGGGCGGGCACAGATACGCAGTATTTT. Translating it yields CASSYRTGAGTDTQYF.

In the case of this clone: One junction end does not reproduce the germline sequence, and a read error may be involved. The chain uses TRBV5-6 and TRBJ1-6; the D gene is possibly TRBD1 (5 bases). CDR3 length: 17 residues. The germline CDR1 and CDR2 sequences are SGHDT and YYEEEE. CDR3 in DNA: TGTGCCGGCAGCTCCAGGACACAACATCTACGAGGTTCACCCCTCCACTTT. Protein product: CAGSSRTQHLRGSPLHF.

The rearrangement links TRBV10-1 to TRBJ2-1; TRBD2 might be the D (6 bases). V was trimmed by 4 bases and J by 0 bases, leaving 10 bases between them. This CDR3 is 15 amino acids long. The germline gives CDR1 WNHNN, CDR2 SYGVQD (reference sequence). The CDR3 sequence: CASSVGGVSYNEQFF. The CDR3 DNA sequence: TGCGCCAGCAGTGTAGGCGGGGTCTCCTACAATGAGCAGTTCTTC.

The chain couples TRBV6-5 to TRBJ1-5; D perhaps matches TRBD1 (6 bases). Trimming stripped 5 bases from V and 3 bases from J, with 14 bases between. CDR1 is MNHEY and CDR2 is SVGAGI in the germline V gene. The CDR3 consists of 15 residues. The CDR3 DNA sequence: TGTGCCAGCAGTGCTCGCGGACAGCCCAATCAGCCCCAGCATTTT. Its protein product is CASSARGQPNQPQHF.

The gene calls are TRBV25-1 and TRBJ1-6; unclear D gene. The germline gives CDR1 MGHDK, CDR2 SYGVNS. The CDR3 has 13 amino acids. The V gene lost 4 bases and the J gene lost 7 bases, with 8 bases spanning the gap. Written as DNA, the CDR3 is TGTGCCAGCAGTGTAACAGAAAATTCACCCCTCCACTTT. Its translation is CASSVTENSPLHF.

The V and J genes are TRBV7-6 and TRBJ2-5, with D perhaps matching TRBD1 (6 bases). The CDR3 totals 14 residues. V lost 0 bases and J lost 7, with 12 bases in between. Germline lookup yields CDR1 SGHVS and CDR2 FNYEAQ. CDR3 region: CASSLAQQGVTQYF. The CDR3 coding sequence is TGTGCCAGCAGCTTAGCGCAACAGGGAGTGACCCAGTACTTC. Variable domain in full (rest from reference TRBV7-6 and TRBJ2-5): GAGVSQSPRYKVTKRGQDVALRCDPISGHVSLYWYRQALGQGPEFLTYFNYEAQQDKSGLPNDRFSAERPEGSISTLTIQRTEQRDSAMYRCASSLAQQGVTQYFGPGTRLLVL.

The chain employs TRBV19 and TRBJ1-4; D is ambiguous. Germline loops: CDR1 LNHDA, CDR2 SQIVND (reference sequence). The CDR3 length is 17 residues. The V end lost 7 bases, the J end lost 3 bases, and 21 bases lay between the germline ends. The CDR3 protein is CASKETRLDTSNEKLFF. The DNA for the CDR3 is TGTGCCAGTAAGGAAACACGACTCGATACTTCTAATGAAAAACTGTTTTTT.

The CDR3 loop reads CAWDRANSPLHF. The CDR3 DNA is TGTGCCTGGGACAGGGCAAATTCACCCCTCCACTTT. The gene calls are TRBV30 and TRBJ1-6, with 7 nucleotides matching TRBD1. The CDR3 is 12 residues long. Germline V gene sequence: CDR1 GTSNPN, CDR2 SVGIG (reference sequence). Trimming at V came to 5 bases and at J to 7 bases, leaving 2 bases not matched to a gene.

This clone was found a few times. This chain joins TRBV5-1 and TRBJ2-6; 7 nucleotides match TRBD1. V was clipped by 3 bases and J by 4 bases; unmatched bases: 4. The CDR3 spans 15 residues. Germline V CDR1 and CDR2: SGHRS, YFSETQ. In nucleotides, the CDR3 is TGCGCCAGCAGCTGGACAGGACTGGGGGCCAACGTCCTGACTTTC. Protein product: CASSWTGLGANVLTF. The whole variable domain, remainder taken from reference TRBV5-1 and TRBJ2-6, is KAGVTQTPRYLIKTRGQQVTLSCSPISGHRSVSWYQQTPGQGLQFLFEYFSETQRNKGNFPGRFSGRQFSNSRSEMNVSTLELGDSALYLCASSWTGLGANVLTFGAGSRLTVL.

This chain joins TRBV11-2 and TRBJ2-1, with 10 bases lining up with TRBD2. Germline V gives CDR1 SGHAT, CDR2 FQNNGV. The ends lost 4 bases at V and 6 bases at J; junction bases unmatched: 9. CDR3 length: 16 amino acids. DNA for the CDR3: TGTGCCAGCAGCTCCCCCCGGCTAGCGGGGGTCAATGAGCAGTTCTTC. This translates into CASSSPRLAGVNEQFF.

There are a few counts of this clone. V usage is TRBV4-3 and J usage is TRBJ1-3, with D uncertain. Trimming cost V 4 bases and J 0 bases, with 13 bases left between them. The CDR3 runs 16 residues. CDR1 is LGHNA, CDR2 YSLEER, per germline. CDR3 region: CASSPSFQSSGNTIYF. The CDR3 bases are TGCGCCAGCAGCCCAAGTTTCCAGTCCTCTGGAAACACCATATATTTT.

The chain has TRBV7-2 and TRBJ2-3, with 8 bases matching TRBD2. Germline assignment: CDR1 SGHTA and CDR2 FQGNSA. The CDR3 has 16 amino acids. With V trimmed by 3 bases and J by 0 bases, 5 bases remained unmatched. CDR3 region: CASSFLLAESTDTQYF. The CDR3 DNA follows: TGTGCCAGCAGCTTCCTACTAGCGGAAAGCACAGATACGCAGTATTTT.

This chain links TRBV19 with TRBJ1-2, with D unresolved. The CDR3 spans 15 residues. Germline V lookup: CDR1 LNHDA, CDR2 SQIVND (reference sequence). V lost 8 bases and J 0 bases, leaving 16 bases between the germline ends. The CDR3 protein is CASAQMEASNYGYTF. Here the CDR3 DNA reads TGTGCCAGTGCCCAGATGGAGGCTTCTAACTATGGCTACACCTTC.

The CDR3 loop reads CASSHGGEQYF. For the CDR3, the DNA is TGTGCCAGCAGCCACGGCGGCGAGCAGTACTTC. V is TRBV27 and J is TRBJ2-7; D uncertain. V lost 6 bases and J lost 6, with 9 bases in between. Germline CDR1 is MNHEY and CDR2 is SMNVEV (reference sequence). The CDR3 runs to 11 residues.

The rearrangement links TRBV9 to TRBJ2-5, with a tentative D call TRBD2 (5 bases). Trimming cost V 0 bases and J 6 bases, with 12 bases left between them. CDR1 is SGDLS and CDR2 is YYNGEE in the germline V gene. The CDR3 length is 14 residues. As DNA, the CDR3 is TGTGCCAGCAGCGTAGAGGACTTTGGGCAGACCCAGTACTTC. Translated: CASSVEDFGQTQYF.

J is TRBJ2-7 and V is TRBV5-1, with TRBD2 as a possible D gene (6 bases). The CDR3 totals 12 residues. The V gene's germline CDR1 is SGHRS and CDR2 YFSETQ. V was cut by 4 bases and J by 3 bases, with 8 bases left in between. The CDR3 sequence: CASSLSGYEQYF. CDR3 sequence (DNA): TGCGCCAGCAGCCTTAGCGGCTACGAGCAGTACTTC.

The chain couples TRBV5-5 to TRBJ1-1, with 7 bases fitting TRBD1. The CDR3 runs 14 residues. With 4 bases clipped from V and 4 bases from J, the junction kept 7 bases outside the gene matches. Germline CDR1 SGHKS, CDR2 YYEKEE (reference sequence). Here the CDR3 DNA reads TGTGCCAGCAGCGGGTTGACAGGGCCCACTGAAGCTTTCTTT. Translating gives CASSGLTGPTEAFF.

The chain uses TRBV11-2 and TRBJ1-2; maybe TRBD1 (5 bases). This CDR3 spans 12 amino acids. The germline gives CDR1 SGHAT, CDR2 FQNNGV. Trimming took 3 bases from V and 5 from J, leaving 7 bases between them. The CDR3, as DNA: TGTGCCAGCAGCTTGACAGAATATGGCTACACCTTC. Its translation is CASSLTEYGYTF.

The V and J genes are TRBV4-1 and TRBJ2-5, with 12 bases that match TRBD2. The CDR3 loop spans 16 amino acids. CDR1 MGHRA and CDR2 YSYEKL come from the germline V gene. The ends lost 1 base at V and 4 bases at J; junction bases unmatched: 4. Here the CDR3 DNA reads TGCGCCAGCAGCCAAGGTCTAGCGGGAGGGCCAGAGACCCAGTACTTC. Its translation is CASSQGLAGGPETQYF.